The 18 T cell receptor beta chains below come from one sample, sequenced in a study of vaccination effects on CD4 cells after COVID-19. Their specific antigens are unknown. Antigen-specific CD4+ T cells were first expanded with viral peptide pools by the ViraFEST assay and only then sequenced. Culturing for about 10 days preceded CD4+ T cell isolation. Vaccine recipients, nucleocapsid antibody negative, had no prior SARS-CoV-2 infection. Using immunoSEQ multiplex PCR, the repertoire was profiled, and TCRdb retains in-frame clones only, with some absent. The table lists 25,000 to 35,000 clones, approximately 72% of them singletons. This sample comprised CD4+ T cells from PBMCs cultured with SARS-CoV-2 spike peptides, obtained before COVID-19 vaccination. The source is a human donor who received a COVID-19 vaccine.

This chain joins TRBV6-6 and TRBJ2-3, with 13 bases lining up with TRBD2. CDR3 length: 15 residues. Germline loops: CDR1 MNHNY, CDR2 SVGAGI (reference sequence). Trimming took 8 bases from V and 2 from J; bases not matched to a gene: 4. CDR3 nucleotides: TGTGCCAGCCAGACTAGCGGGAGGAACACAGATACGCAGTATTTT. This gives the protein CASQTSGRNTDTQYF.

The table lists this clone with a few counts. This sequence joins TRBV29-1 and TRBJ1-1; D not resolved. The CDR3 contains 12 residues. V gave up 7 bases and J gave up 1 base, with 10 bases separating them. Germline V lookup: CDR1 SQVTM, CDR2 ANQGSEA. Written as DNA, the CDR3 is TGCAGCGCTGCCTTTGGGAACACTGAAGCTTTCTTT. This gives the protein CSAAFGNTEAFF.

The chain is built from TRBV2 and TRBJ2-7; D is possibly TRBD2 (5 bases). Between the trimmed V and J ends, which lost 4 bases and 3 bases, there was a span of 13 bases. The CDR3 is 14 amino acids. Germline V CDR1 and CDR2: SNHLY, FYNNEI. The CDR3 loop reads CASSVGRGYYEQYF. The CDR3 DNA follows: TGTGCCAGCAGTGTGGGTCGGGGATACTACGAGCAGTACTTC.

The chain links TRBV7-2 to TRBJ2-5, with D hard to call. Germline loops: CDR1 SGHTA, CDR2 FQGNSA. Trimming took 2 bases from V and 4 from J, leaving 14 bases between them. CDR3 length: 15 amino acids. CDR3 sequence: CASSLYSWYRETQYF. The CDR3 DNA is TGTGCCAGCAGCTTATATTCCTGGTACAGAGAGACCCAGTACTTC.

The chain couples TRBV6-6 to TRBJ1-2; perhaps TRBD1 as D (6 bases). V was trimmed by 4 bases and J by 6 bases, leaving 15 bases between them. The CDR3 is made up of 14 amino acids. Looked up from germline, CDR1 is MNHNY and CDR2 is SVGAGI (reference sequence). The DNA of the CDR3 is TGTGCCAGCAGTTCCTCAGGGGCTCCCGATGGCTACACCTTC. This translates into CASSSSGAPDGYTF.

This clone has only one observation. V and J are TRBV20-1 and TRBJ1-2; D is undetermined. Per germline, CDR1 DFQATT and CDR2 SNEGSKA (reference sequence). V dropped 0 bases and J dropped 11 bases, with 7 bases sitting between them. The CDR3 runs to 10 residues. The CDR3 DNA reads as TGCAGTGCTAGAGATGCGGGGTACACCTTC. It specifies CSARDAGYTF.

This chain uses TRBV2 with TRBJ2-2; D is unclear. The V and J ends lost 6 bases and 5 bases respectively, with 10 bases between them. This CDR3 has 13 residues. CDR1 and CDR2 from the germline V gene are SNHLY and FYNNEI. CDR3 in amino acids: CASSPRWTGELFF. In nucleotides, the CDR3 is TGTGCCAGCAGCCCACGATGGACCGGGGAGCTGTTTTTT.

The chain carries TRBV9 and TRBJ2-5; no definite D call. The CDR3 runs to 14 residues. Trimming took 1 base from V and 4 from J, leaving 11 bases between them. The V gene's germline CDR1 is SGDLS and CDR2 YYNGEE. Here the CDR3 DNA reads TGTGCCAGCAGCGTATTTCCTGGCACAGAGACCCAGTACTTC. Its protein is CASSVFPGTETQYF.

The rearrangement joins TRBV3-1 (or the pseudogene TRBV3-2) to TRBJ2-3; the match to TRBD2 covers 10 bases. Germline CDR1 LGHDT, CDR2 YNNKEL (reference sequence). The CDR3 is 17 residues long. Trimming at V came to 0 bases and at J to 3 bases, leaving 6 bases not matched to a gene. This chain's CDR3 is CASSQDLSGRATDTQYF. CDR3 sequence (DNA): TGTGCCAGCAGCCAAGATTTAAGCGGGAGGGCGACAGATACGCAGTATTTT.

The J gene is TRBJ2-2, the V gene TRBV24-1; 10 bases align to TRBD2. This CDR3 region has 15 residues. CDR1 and CDR2 (germline): KGHDR, SFDVKD. V was clipped by 3 bases and J by 6 bases; unmatched bases: 3. The CDR3 DNA sequence: TGTGCCACCAGTGATCCAGGGACTAGCGCCGGGGAGCTGTTTTTT. Encoded protein: CATSDPGTSAGELFF.

J is TRBJ2-5 and V is TRBV3-1 (or the pseudogene TRBV3-2), with D perhaps being TRBD1 or TRBD2 (6 bases each). Trimming took 1 base from V and 5 from J, leaving 11 bases between them. The CDR3 consists of 14 residues. Germline V gene data show CDR1 as LGHDT and CDR2 as YNNKEL (reference sequence). DNA for the CDR3: TGTGCCAGCAGCCAAGGTGGGGGGCGGGAGACCCAGTACTTC. The encoded protein is CASSQGGGRETQYF.

The chain joins TRBV5-1 to TRBJ1-1, with D perhaps matching TRBD1 (5 bases). Trimming pared 5 bases from V and 1 base from J, leaving 9 bases between. The CDR3 extends over 13 amino acids. The V gene's germline CDR1 is SGHRS and CDR2 YFSETQ. CDR3 DNA sequence: TGCGCCAGCAGACGGGACGGGAACACTGAAGCTTTCTTT. Its translation is CASRRDGNTEAFF.

The chain joins TRBV9 to TRBJ2-1, with 11 bases aligning to TRBD2. The CDR3 totals 16 residues. Germline CDR1 reads SGDLS; CDR2 reads YYNGEE. After removal of 2 bases from V and 9 bases from J, the junction contained 10 bases not matched to a gene. The CDR3 sequence is CASSVSGRGFSGEQFF. CDR3 nucleotide sequence: TGTGCCAGCAGCGTTAGCGGGAGGGGTTTCTCTGGTGAGCAGTTCTTC.

This chain links TRBV5-1 with TRBJ2-5; 8 bases are a match to TRBD1. CDR3 length: 15 amino acids. With V trimmed by 1 base and J by 5 bases, 7 bases remained unmatched. Per germline, CDR1 SGHRS and CDR2 YFSETQ. The DNA of the CDR3 is TGCGCCAGCAGCTTGATGCAGGGGGCAATGGAGACCCAGTACTTC. Translated, it gives CASSLMQGAMETQYF.

The chain employs TRBV11-3 and TRBJ2-1; D may be TRBD2 (6 bases). CDR3 size: 14 residues. In germline, CDR1 is SGHNT, CDR2 YENEEA. The ends were cut back, 3 bases at V and 6 bases at J, with 12 bases in the middle. Here the CDR3 DNA reads TGTGCCAGCAGCTTCGGGGAGGTAGGCAATGAGCAGTTCTTC. Its protein product is CASSFGEVGNEQFF.

The rearrangement joins TRBV29-1 to TRBJ1-1; D ambiguous. Trimming cost V 1 base and J 3 bases, with 9 bases left between them. The CDR3 is 13 residues long. Germline CDR1 and CDR2: SQVTM and ANQGSEA. CDR3 region: CSVEAEEDTEAFF. As DNA, the CDR3 is TGCAGCGTTGAAGCGGAGGAAGACACTGAAGCTTTCTTT.

This chain's CDR3 is CASSSNQRGGVGAADTQYF. The CDR3 coding sequence is TGCGCCAGCAGCTCCAACCAGCGGGGGGGCGTGGGCGCGGCAGATACGCAGTATTTT. The chain is built from TRBV5-1 and TRBJ2-3; 10 nucleotides match TRBD2. This CDR3 comprises 19 residues. From germline, CDR1 is SGHRS and CDR2 YFSETQ. The junction had 17 bases not matched to a gene; V was cut back by 3 bases and J by 4 bases.

The chain employs TRBV5-1 and TRBJ1-1, with 7 bases aligning to TRBD1. This CDR3 is built from 13 residues. Germline CDR1 is SGHRS and CDR2 is YFSETQ. The V and J ends lost 6 bases and 0 bases, in that order; junction bases with no gene match: 2. In DNA form, the CDR3 reads TGCGCCAGCACGACAGGGATGAACACTGAAGCTTTCTTT. Translation: CASTTGMNTEAFF.